This entry describes one TCR beta chain. No cognate antigen has been identified for it. No base quality information exists; no much larger clone differs at one position. TCRbeta CDR3 regions were amplified from genomic DNA by means of the immunoSEQ Assay, a bias-controlled multiplex PCR. The paper's processing steps were these. Nucleated cell counts per sample were estimated from amplification of reference gene primers within the assay. Sequence reads were collapsed and filtered to measure the absolute abundance of every unique TCRbeta CDR3 rearrangement. For each sample, productive Simpson clonality was calculated by taking the square root of Simpson's diversity index across productive rearrangements. The table was pulled from immuneACCESS by TCRdb, which kept in-frame rearrangements only. Such tables lose some clones; where checked, under half of the loss comes from unresolved V genes, and the rest has no known cause. V and J calls and clone size are as listed in that table; D and trimming were resolved from the DNA. This sample holds some 130,000 clones; around 89% were observed only once. The top ten hold roughly 4% of the sample.

The V end loses 3 bases and the J end loses 6 bases, and a stretch of 19 bases separates them. According to the germline V gene (reference sequence), CDR1 reads GTSNPN and CDR2 reads SVGIG. From the cysteine through the phenylalanine, the CDR3 covers 15 amino acids. Only the CDR3 DNA stays, 45 bases, in frame from base 1. One collaborating source in Seattle enrolled patients while the patients were actively infected and followed the patients over time throughout the course of disease. Collaborating institutions collected whole blood in K2EDTA tubes following their own protocols. Collaborator samples were shipped for TCRbeta analysis as frozen whole blood, isolated PBMCs, or DNA extracted from either sample type. This sample is part of a study of blood T cell repertoires in COVID-19 (dated by TCRdb to 2019 to 2021). For the wider study: Samples from collaborators originated in the United States, Italy and Spain and spanned both the acute and convalescent phases of COVID-19. Where available, HLA class I and class II types were taken from metadata supplied by the sample provider and were not determined by assay-based typing. The repertoires were released in a freely available public database intended as a resource for research on the immune response to SARS-CoV-2. Samples came from the ongoing ImmuneRACE study (first 160 participants) plus 1,254 subjects from 6 global collaborators. The material from the prospective study consisted of cDNA or gDNA derived from T cells, B-cell-depleted T cells, or PBMCs. Sample metadata almost always included a de-identified subject ID, COVID-19 status, age in years and sex. Deeply sampled blood TCRbeta repertoires from subjects exposed to, actively infected with, or recovered from COVID-19 were included in the dataset.

What the research found in general, with its limitations: How much clinical and demographic metadata was included differed by source and by participant, and the metadata was provided uncurated.

What was sequenced was peripheral blood. The chain links TRBV30 with TRBJ2-3; possibly the D gene is TRBD2, per 7 matching bases. This clonotype originated in a man aged 55 to 69 with COVID-19, enrolled during active disease. The CDR3 region has the sequence CAWRLGGAHTDTQYF. At the DNA level, the sequence is TGTGCCTGGAGGCTGGGGGGGGCCCATACGGATACGCAGTATTTT.